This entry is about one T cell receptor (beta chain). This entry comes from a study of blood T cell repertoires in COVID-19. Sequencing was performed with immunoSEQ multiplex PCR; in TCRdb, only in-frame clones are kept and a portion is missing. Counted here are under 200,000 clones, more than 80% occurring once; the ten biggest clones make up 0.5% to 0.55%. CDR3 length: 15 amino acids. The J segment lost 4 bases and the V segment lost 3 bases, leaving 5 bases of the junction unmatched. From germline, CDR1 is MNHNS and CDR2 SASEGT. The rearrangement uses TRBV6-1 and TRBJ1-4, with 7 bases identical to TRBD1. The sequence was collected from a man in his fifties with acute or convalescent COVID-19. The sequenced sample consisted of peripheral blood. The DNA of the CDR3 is TGTGCCAGCAGTGAGGCGACAGGGATTAATGAAAAACTGTTTTTT. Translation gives CASSEATGINEKLFF.